Below, 19 T cell receptor beta chains from the same sample are listed, as sequenced in a study of T cell responses to AZD1222 COVID-19 vaccine. The repertoire was sequenced with immunoSEQ multiplex PCR; TCRdb's copy has only in-frame clones and lacks some. The sample shows roughly 70,000 clones, approximately 83% of them seen only once. The material was peripheral blood, obtained 28 days after the second AZD1222 dose. The receptors here all came from an adult who received the AZD1222 COVID-19 vaccine.

The V call is TRBV5-4, the J call TRBJ1-1; a possible D gene is TRBD1 (5 bases). The CDR3 has 14 amino acids. V dropped 6 bases and J dropped 6 bases, with 18 bases sitting between them. CDR1 is SGHNT, CDR2 YYREEE, per germline (reference sequence). The CDR3 loop reads CASTLRPRDAEAFF. Here the CDR3 DNA reads TGTGCCAGCACCCTACGGCCCCGGGACGCTGAAGCTTTCTTT. Full variable domain (rest looked up from reference TRBV5-4 and TRBJ1-1): ETGVTQSPTHLIKTRGQQVTLRCSSQSGHNTVSWYQQALGQGPQFIFQYYREEENGRGNFPPRFSGLQFPNYSSELNVNALELDDSALYLCASTLRPRDAEAFFGQGTRLTVV.

This clone was seen only once. V and J are TRBV5-1 and TRBJ1-5, with D possibly being TRBD1 (5 bases). There are 15 residues in the CDR3. CDR1 is SGHRS, CDR2 YFSETQ, per germline. V was trimmed by 0 bases and J by 4 bases, leaving 11 bases between them. CDR3 region: CASSLAPGRNQPQHF. The CDR3 DNA reads TGCGCCAGCAGCTTGGCGCCAGGGAGGAATCAGCCCCAGCATTTT.

This rearrangement joins TRBV5-1 to TRBJ1-1; no clear D. The V gene lost 7 bases and the J gene lost 0 bases, with 13 bases spanning the gap. In germline, CDR1 is SGHRS, CDR2 YFSETQ. CDR3 length equals 14 residues. CDR3 region: CASGVAAMNTEAFF. DNA for the CDR3: TGCGCCAGCGGTGTGGCAGCCATGAACACTGAAGCTTTCTTT.

This clone appeared a few times. The chain couples TRBV3-1 (or the pseudogene TRBV3-2) to TRBJ2-7; 9 bases align to TRBD1. Germline lookup yields CDR1 LGHDT and CDR2 YNNKEL (reference sequence). This CDR3 spans 14 amino acids. J was trimmed by 2 bases and V by 3 bases; bases with no gene match: 2. CDR3 amino acids: CASSQGQGPYEQYF. CDR3 bases: TGTGCCAGCAGCCAGGGACAGGGACCCTACGAGCAGTACTTC.

The chain joins TRBV19 to TRBJ1-5; weak D call: TRBD1 (5 bases). Between the trimmed V and J ends, which lost 4 bases and 4 bases, there was a span of 11 bases. The CDR3 consists of 14 residues. Germline V gene data show CDR1 as LNHDA and CDR2 as SQIVND (reference sequence). CDR3 protein: CASSKRQQNQPQHF. CDR3 bases: TGTGCCAGTAGTAAACGACAGCAGAATCAGCCCCAGCATTTT.

This clone occurred once. The chain links TRBV4-3 to TRBJ2-2; the match to TRBD1 covers 7 bases. CDR3 length equals 16 residues. In germline, CDR1 is LGHNA, CDR2 YSLEER. Trimming cost V 0 bases and J 6 bases; bases outside gene matches: 7. The CDR3 is CASSQDLTTGAGELFF. The CDR3 coding sequence is TGCGCCAGCAGCCAAGATCTTACCACAGGGGCCGGGGAGCTGTTTTTT.

The V call is TRBV12-5, the J call TRBJ1-5, with D possibly matching TRBD1 (6 bases). Germline V gives CDR1 LGHNT, CDR2 FRNRAP. V was clipped by 6 bases and J by 9 bases, with 15 bases between them. The CDR3 consists of 13 residues. The CDR3 bases are TGTGCTAGTGGGGAGACAGGCCGGTGGCCCCAGCATTTT. Translated: CASGETGRWPQHF.

The gene calls are TRBV7-2 and TRBJ1-2, with no clear D. The CDR3 runs 14 residues. The germline V gene encodes CDR1 SGHTA and CDR2 FQGNSA. The V end was cut by 5 bases, the J end by 0 bases, with 10 bases between. The CDR3 sequence is CASSLYGPNYGYTF. Here the CDR3 DNA reads TGTGCCAGCAGCCTATACGGACCTAACTATGGCTACACCTTC.

The rearrangement uses TRBV7-2 and TRBJ2-5; unclear D gene. Trimming stripped 5 bases from V and 1 base from J, with 8 bases between. The CDR3 is made up of 13 amino acids. Looked up from germline, CDR1 is SGHTA and CDR2 is FQGNSA. The CDR3 nucleotides are TGTGCCAGCAGCCTTACCCCCCAAGAGACCCAGTACTTC. The encoded protein is CASSLTPQETQYF.

This clone has just one count. The rearrangement joins TRBV30 to TRBJ1-5; D is unclear. V gave up 4 bases and J gave up 0 bases, with 10 bases separating them. The CDR3 totals 14 residues. Germline V lookup: CDR1 GTSNPN, CDR2 SVGIG (reference sequence). CDR3 DNA sequence: TGTGCCTGGACCGGAACTAATAGCAATCAGCCCCAGCATTTT. This translates into CAWTGTNSNQPQHF.

This chain links TRBV5-1 with TRBJ2-3, with TRBD2 identical over 15 bases. Germline CDR1 and CDR2: SGHRS and YFSETQ. This CDR3 has 18 amino acids. V trimming: 3 bases; J trimming: 4 bases; junction bases outside the gene matches: 9. CDR3 loop: CASSSGLAGGPVSDTQYF. CDR3 DNA: TGCGCCAGCAGCTCCGGACTAGCGGGGGGGCCGGTCTCAGATACGCAGTATTTT.

The V call is TRBV20-1, the J call TRBJ1-6; D gene unclear. Germline values: CDR1 DFQATT, CDR2 SNEGSKA (reference sequence). V was shortened by 3 bases and J by 7 bases, with 10 bases between the two germline ends. CDR3 length: 13 residues. This chain's CDR3 is CSASGTMNSPLHF. In DNA form, the CDR3 reads TGCAGTGCTAGTGGCACAATGAATTCACCCCTCCACTTT.

V is TRBV11-2 and J is TRBJ2-7; D may be TRBD2 (6 bases). Germline V gene sequence: CDR1 SGHAT, CDR2 FQNNGV. V lost 1 base, J lost 0 bases, and 13 bases lay in between. CDR3 size: 16 residues. CDR3 amino acids: CASSLGEGTHSYEQYF. The CDR3 nucleotides read TGTGCCAGCAGCTTAGGAGAAGGGACTCACTCCTACGAGCAGTACTTC.

The genes are TRBV6-5 and TRBJ2-1; D remains unclear. This CDR3 spans 14 amino acids. V was trimmed by 0 bases and J by 7 bases, leaving 10 bases between them. The germline V gene encodes CDR1 MNHEY and CDR2 SVGAGI. Here the CDR3 reads CASSYSRSSNEQFF. The DNA for the CDR3 is TGTGCCAGCAGTTACTCGAGGTCCTCGAATGAGCAGTTCTTC.

V usage is TRBV6-5 and J usage is TRBJ1-1; 10 bases line up with TRBD1. The CDR3 is made up of 15 amino acids. The germline V gene encodes CDR1 MNHEY and CDR2 SVGAGI. V shed 6 bases, J shed 0 bases, and the junction held 4 bases outside the gene matches. The CDR3 DNA reads TGTGCCAGCAGCTCGGGACAGGGGATGAACACTGAAGCTTTCTTT. Translation gives CASSSGQGMNTEAFF.

The rearrangement links TRBV5-1 to TRBJ2-2; D is unclear. Germline-derived CDR1 and CDR2 are SGHRS and YFSETQ. Trimming removed 6 bases from V and 4 bases from J, with 10 bases in between. The CDR3 extends over 13 amino acids. CDR3 DNA: TGCGCCAGCAACGATCGACCCACCGGGGAGCTGTTTTTT. Protein: CASNDRPTGELFF.

The J gene is TRBJ2-5, the V gene TRBV11-3; a weak D match, TRBD2 (5 bases). V lost 1 base and J lost 4, with 13 bases in between. This CDR3 has 15 residues. Germline CDR1 is SGHNT and CDR2 is YENEEA. Here the CDR3 DNA reads TGTGCCAGCAGCTTAGGGTCCACACGGGGAGAGACCCAGTACTTC. Protein sequence: CASSLGSTRGETQYF. Complete variable domain (other parts from reference TRBV11-3 and TRBJ2-5): EAGVVQSPRYKIIEKKQPVAFWCNPISGHNTLYWYLQNLGQGPELLIRYENEEAVDDSQLPKDRFSAERLKGVDSTLKIQPAELGDSAVYLCASSLGSTRGETQYFGPGTRLLVL.

The rearrangement uses TRBV6-2 or TRBV6-3 and TRBJ2-7; 7 nucleotides align to TRBD1. The CDR3 totals 15 residues. V lost 6 bases and J lost 6; bases outside the gene matches: 14. In germline, CDR1 is MNHEY, CDR2 SVGEGT. The CDR3 DNA is TGTGCCAGCAGCCCTTCTTGGACAGGTTTTGGCGAGCAGTACTTC. It translates to CASSPSWTGFGEQYF.

CDR3 in DNA: TGTGCCAGCAGCTTAGCGCCTGGGCAGGGAGGCACTGAAGCTTTCTTT. Its protein product is CASSLAPGQGGTEAFF. The rearrangement uses TRBV11-1 and TRBJ1-1; perhaps TRBD1 as D (5 bases). Trimming shortened V by 0 bases and J by 4 bases, and 15 bases separated the two germline ends. The CDR3 has 16 residues. Germline V gene lookup returns CDR1 SGHAT and CDR2 FQDESV (reference sequence).